These 8 T cell receptor beta chains came from one sample sequenced in a study of T-cell reconstitution after alpha-beta-depleted transplantation in children. A library of TCRbeta sequences, prepared with unique molecular identifiers, was generated. TCRdb re-derived calls from the PCR reads in MiXCR, one entry per CDR3 protein. Counted here are roughly 420,000 distinct CDR3 sequences, 15% to 20% occurring once; the ten biggest clones make up 25% to 30%. Sequenced here: PBMCs, mostly from graft donor cells, sampled 360 days after TCRalphabeta/CD19-depleted stem cell transplant. The receptors were gathered from a boy under three years old who had a stem cell transplant for Wiskott-Aldrich syndrome, so the T cells may come from the graft donor.

In this sample, this clonotype turned up a few times. The chain combines TRBV9 with TRBJ2-1; 7 nucleotides line up with TRBD1. The CDR3 has 13 residues. V trimming: 8 bases; J trimming: 6 bases; junction bases outside the gene matches: 8. The germline gives CDR1 SGDLS, CDR2 YYNGEE. CDR3 residues: CASSQGVSNEQFF. The CDR3 DNA reads TGTGCCAGTAGTCAGGGGGTCAGCAATGAGCAGTTCTTC.

V usage is TRBV30 and J usage is TRBJ1-5; weak D call: TRBD1 (6 bases). Trimming left V 0 bases short and J 7 bases short, with 13 bases between. Germline V lookup: CDR1 GTSNPN, CDR2 SVGIG (reference sequence). The CDR3 length is 14 residues. CDR3: CAWSVQGRIQPQHF. As DNA, the CDR3 is TGTGCCTGGAGTGTACAGGGTAGAATCCAGCCCCAGCATTTT.

The sample holds a few counts of this clonotype. This chain joins TRBV5-4 and TRBJ2-1; D possibly corresponds to TRBD2 (6 bases). The germline V gene has CDR1 SGHNT and CDR2 YYREEE (reference sequence). Trimming pared 3 bases from V and 9 bases from J, leaving 16 bases between. This CDR3 is 14 amino acids long. For the CDR3, the DNA is TGTGCCAGCAGCTACGAGACTAGTGCCAGTGAGCAGTTCTTC. Amino acid sequence: CASSYETSASEQFF.

This clonotype was recorded a few times. The chain joins TRBV10-3 to TRBJ2-1; tentatively, D is TRBD1 (6 bases). Germline V lookup: CDR1 ENHRY, CDR2 SYGVKD. The CDR3 consists of 13 residues. V was pared by 6 bases and J by 7 bases, with 13 bases between. The CDR3 bases are TGTGCCATCAGCCAGGGGCCGTGGAATGAGCAGTTCTTC. Protein product: CAISQGPWNEQFF.

This clonotype was detected a few times. The genes are TRBV25-1 and TRBJ2-3; 8 positions match TRBD1. The CDR3 has 18 amino acids. Germline V lookup: CDR1 MGHDK, CDR2 SYGVNS. V shed 3 bases, J shed 1 base, and the junction held 12 bases outside the gene matches. CDR3 coding DNA: TGTGCCAGCAGTGATAGGGACAGGATCCTATCTGGCACAGATACGCAGTATTTT. Translating gives CASSDRDRILSGTDTQYF.

The V gene is TRBV20-1, the J gene TRBJ2-3; D tentatively reads TRBD1 or TRBD2 (5 bases each). The CDR3 is 14 amino acids. CDR1 and CDR2 (germline): DFQATT, SNEGSKA (reference sequence). V lost 1 base and J 0 bases, leaving 8 bases between the germline ends. The CDR3 region is CSARGGASTDTQYF. The DNA of the CDR3 is TGCAGTGCTAGAGGAGGGGCTAGCACAGATACGCAGTATTTT.

J is TRBJ2-1 and V is TRBV5-1, with 11 bases fitting TRBD2. The V segment lost 2 bases and the J segment 2 bases; nucleotides outside the gene matches: 6. Germline values: CDR1 SGHRS, CDR2 YFSETQ. This CDR3 spans 17 amino acids. CDR3 sequence reads: CASSFRTSGYPYNEQFF. CDR3 DNA sequence: TGCGCCAGCAGCTTTCGGACTAGCGGGTACCCCTACAATGAGCAGTTCTTC.

This clonotype was detected only a few times. The chain combines TRBV10-2 with TRBJ1-1, with a weak D call TRBD1 (5 bases). V was clipped by 4 bases and J by 1 base, with 13 bases between them. The CDR3 consists of 15 residues. The germline V gene encodes CDR1 WSHSY and CDR2 SAAADI. Written as DNA, the CDR3 is TGCGCCAGCAGTGGGAGAAATACAGGGAACACTGAAGCTTTCTTT. As protein: CASSGRNTGNTEAFF.